Listed below are T cell receptor beta chains from one sample, sequenced in a study of CD8 T cells in ankylosing spondylitis. TCRdb redid the calling of the 5' RACE reads with MiXCR, one entry per CDR3 protein. Altogether 250,000 or so distinct CDR3 sequences are present, around 10% being singletons, with the ten largest covering roughly 6.8%. The sample was blood, either unsorted or a sorted T cell fraction (not recorded which). Receptors originate from a male donor with ankylosing spondylitis or in good health (not recorded which). Both conserved end residues are part of each CDR3. Fields, in order: V gene, J gene, D gene, clone size, CDR3 protein, CDR3 DNA. D genes are given only for firm matches. Part of the rows lack a size; the others show once, few, many or a class for expanded clones.

TRBV28	TRBJ2-2	TRBD2	few	CASSPSGRAWTGELFF	TGTGCCAGCAGCCCTAGCGGGAGGGCTTGGACCGGGGAGCTGTTTTTT
TRBV7-9	TRBJ1-5	-	few	CASSQTGNQPQHF	TGTGCCAGCAGCCAGACTGGGAATCAGCCCCAGCATTTT
TRBV5-1	TRBJ2-7	TRBD2	many	CASRTTSGYEQYF	TGCGCCAGCAGAACGACTAGCGGGTACGAGCAGTACTTC
TRBV28	TRBJ2-7	-	-	CASSYEGWEGEQYF	TGTGCCAGCAGTTACGAGGGTTGGGAAGGCGAGCAGTACTTC
TRBV12-3/TRBV12-4	TRBJ1-6	TRBD1	few	CASRYGTGVNNSPLHF	TGTGCCAGCAGATACGGGACAGGGGTTAATAATTCACCCCTCCACTTT
TRBV20-1	TRBJ2-3	-	many	CSASTSGTDTQYF	TGCAGTGCTTCGACTTCGGGCACAGATACGCAGTATTTT
TRBV5-1	TRBJ2-5	TRBD1	-	CASSFTDRYQETQYF	TGCGCCAGCAGCTTTACGGACAGGTACCAAGAGACCCAGTACTTC
TRBV5-1	TRBJ2-5	TRBD2	many	CASTKGLAEETQYF	TGCGCCAGCACTAAGGGACTAGCGGAAGAGACCCAGTACTTC
TRBV24-1	TRBJ2-1	-	many	CATSVGAVGRNEQFF	TGTGCCACCAGTGTCGGGGCGGTCGGAAGAAATGAGCAGTTCTTC
TRBV29-1	TRBJ1-5	-	few	CRDFQNQPQHF	TGCCGGGACTTCCAGAATCAGCCCCAGCATTTT
TRBV20-1	TRBJ1-2	-	-	CSARDRDRNGYTF	TGCAGTGCTAGGGACAGAGATCGGAATGGCTACACCTTC
TRBV28	TRBJ1-1	-	many	CASSFDLGEDWRMNTEAFF	TGTGCCAGCAGTTTCGATCTCGGGGAGGACTGGAGGATGAACACTGAAGCTTTCTTT
TRBV20-1	TRBJ2-2	TRBD1	many	CSGKTGGNTGELFF	TGCAGTGGGAAGACAGGGGGGAACACCGGGGAGCTGTTTTTT
TRBV10-3	TRBJ1-1	-	-	CAITRKGETEAFF	TGTGCCATCACTCGTAAAGGGGAGACTGAAGCTTTCTTT
TRBV6-5	TRBJ2-6	-	-	CASSYSNLSGANVLTF	TGTGCCAGCAGTTACTCGAATCTTTCTGGGGCCAACGTCCTGACTTTC
TRBV12-3/TRBV12-4	TRBJ2-1	TRBD2	many	CASSFTAGGYNEQFF	TGTGCCAGCAGTTTTACGGCGGGAGGCTACAATGAGCAGTTCTTC
TRBV5-1	TRBJ2-1	TRBD2	-	CASSLGSGSPNEQFF	TGCGCCAGCAGCTTAGGTAGCGGGAGCCCCAATGAGCAGTTCTTC
TRBV5-1	TRBJ1-1	-	many	CASSLAYEGREAFF	TGCGCCAGCAGCTTGGCCTACGAGGGCCGTGAAGCTTTCTTT
TRBV5-1	TRBJ1-4	-	few	CASSLGQLFATNEKLFF	TGCGCCAGCAGCTTGGGACAGCTTTTTGCAACTAATGAAAAACTGTTTTTT
TRBV10-3	TRBJ1-1	-	many	CAIRRGGGADTEAFF	TGTGCCATCAGAAGGGGGGGGGGCGCGGACACTGAAGCTTTCTTT
TRBV5-1	TRBJ2-7	TRBD2	many	CASSPGTSGGGDYEQYF	TGCGCCAGCAGCCCCGGGACTAGCGGGGGGGGTGACTACGAGCAGTACTTC
TRBV11-2	TRBJ2-5	-	many	CASRPTAGPETQYF	TGTGCCAGCAGACCTACGGCGGGGCCAGAGACCCAGTACTTC
TRBV7-6	TRBJ2-6	-	-	CASLEGSGANVLTF	TGTGCCTCCCTGGAGGGCTCTGGGGCCAACGTCCTGACTTTC
TRBV3-1	TRBJ2-3	TRBD2	-	CASSHNSWTSGNTDTQYF	TGTGCCAGCAGCCACAATTCATGGACTAGCGGAAACACAGATACGCAGTATTTT
TRBV19	TRBJ1-1	TRBD1	many	CASSTTGATEAFF	TGTGCCAGTAGTACTACAGGGGCCACTGAAGCTTTCTTT
TRBV27	TRBJ2-7	-	few	CASSEGGDGQYF	TGTGCCAGCAGTGAGGGGGGCGACGGGCAGTACTTC
TRBV29-1	TRBJ1-1	-	many	CSTRGNTEAFF	TGCAGCACCAGGGGGAACACTGAAGCTTTCTTT
TRBV5-1	TRBJ1-1	-	many	CASSSQGSPNTEAFF	TGCGCCAGCAGCTCACAGGGTAGCCCCAACACTGAAGCTTTCTTT
TRBV20-1	TRBJ2-1	TRBD2	many	CSASGLAGRPRDEQFF	TGCAGTGCTAGCGGGCTAGCGGGGCGGCCGAGGGATGAGCAGTTCTTC
TRBV12-3/TRBV12-4	TRBJ2-3	TRBD2	many	CASSHRGVAGGYTDTQYF	TGTGCCAGCAGCCACAGAGGGGTAGCGGGGGGATACACAGATACGCAGTATTTT
TRBV7-9	TRBJ2-1	TRBD1	-	CASYHWGLGQGYNEQFF	TGTGCCAGCTACCACTGGGGTCTGGGACAGGGGTACAATGAGCAGTTCTTC
TRBV10-3	TRBJ2-1	TRBD2	many	CAISETLAGGPKEQFF	TGTGCCATCAGTGAAACCTTAGCGGGGGGGCCGAAAGAGCAGTTCTTC
TRBV9	TRBJ2-2	TRBD2	many	CASSGGGRSTGELFF	TGTGCCAGCAGCGGGGGGGGACGTAGCACCGGGGAGCTGTTTTTT
TRBV2	TRBJ2-3	TRBD2	-	CASSGGTSEMDTQYF	TGTGCCAGCTCCGGGGGTACTAGCGAGATGGATACGCAGTATTTT
TRBV28	TRBJ2-4	TRBD1	few	CASSPPDRGYIQYF	TGTGCCAGCAGTCCTCCGGACAGGGGGTACATTCAGTACTTC
TRBV29-1	TRBJ2-7	-	many	CSVGGRGTYEQYF	TGCAGCGTTGGAGGCCGGGGCACCTACGAGCAGTACTTC
TRBV3-1	TRBJ2-7	-	-	CASSQISPPTEQYF	TGTGCCAGCAGCCAAATCTCGCCTCCTACGGAGCAGTACTTC